Only one count was recorded for the clone carrying this TCR beta chain. Its antigen is not known. This sample was taken from a study of OX40 agonist ivuxolimab in advanced cancers. Study information: Dosing consisted of intravenous ivuxolimab at 0.01 to 10 mg/kg every 2 weeks. General study findings and limits: In the 0.1-3.0 mg/kg groups, partial responders showed among the lowest expansion. Among expanded peripheral T cells, antigen specificity went undetermined.

Anyone with autoimmune disease history or systemic immunosuppression was excluded. Data came from immunoSEQ multiplex PCR; TCRdb stores just in-frame clones and leaves some out. Among roughly 100,000 clones listed, approximately 90% were seen once. There are 15 residues in the CDR3. Trimming pared 3 bases from V and 2 bases from J, leaving 13 bases between. Germline V CDR1 and CDR2: MDHEN, SYDVKM. Sequencing used CD4+ or CD8+ T cells sorted from blood, obtained in a trial of the OX40 agonist ivuxolimab. The chain combines TRBV28 with TRBJ1-1; D remains unclear. This clonotype originated in an adult with an advanced solid tumor such as melanoma, head and neck, liver or kidney cancer. In nucleotides, the CDR3 is TGTGCCAGCAGTTTGGTCCGGACCTTTAACACTGAAGCTTTCTTT. Its protein is CASSLVRTFNTEAFF.